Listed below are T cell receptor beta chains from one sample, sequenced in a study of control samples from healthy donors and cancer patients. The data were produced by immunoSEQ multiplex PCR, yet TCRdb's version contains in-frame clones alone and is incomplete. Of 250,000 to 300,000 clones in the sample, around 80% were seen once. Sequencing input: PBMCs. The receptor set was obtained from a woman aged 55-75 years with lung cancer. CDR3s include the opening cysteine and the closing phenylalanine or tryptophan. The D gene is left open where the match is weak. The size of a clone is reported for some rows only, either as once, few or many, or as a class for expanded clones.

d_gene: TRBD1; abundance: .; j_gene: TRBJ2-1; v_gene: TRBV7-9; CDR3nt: TGTGCCAGCAGCCCCCCCGGGACAGGTTACAATGAGCAGTTCTTC; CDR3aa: CASSPPGTGYNEQFF
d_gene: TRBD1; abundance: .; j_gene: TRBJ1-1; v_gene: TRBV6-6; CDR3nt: TGTGCCAGCAGCCGGGGACAGGGGGGAATGAACACTGAAGCTTTCTTT; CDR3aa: CASSRGQGGMNTEAFF
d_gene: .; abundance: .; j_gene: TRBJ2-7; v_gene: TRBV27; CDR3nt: TGTGCCAGCAGTGGGGACGGCCGGGACTACGAGCAGTACTTC; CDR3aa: CASSGDGRDYEQYF
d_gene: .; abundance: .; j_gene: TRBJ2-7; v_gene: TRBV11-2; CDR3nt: TGTGCCAGCAGCTTAGATCGCCTACGGGTCGAGCAGTACTTC; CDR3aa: CASSLDRLRVEQYF
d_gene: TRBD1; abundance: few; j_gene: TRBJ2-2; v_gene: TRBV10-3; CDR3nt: TGTGCCATCTCGGACAGGGGAAACACCGGGGAGCTGTTTTTT; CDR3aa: CAISDRGNTGELFF
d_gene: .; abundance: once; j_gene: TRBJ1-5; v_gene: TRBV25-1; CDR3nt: TGTGCCAGCAGGGGGGGGGATCAGCCCCAGCATTTT; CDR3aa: CASRGGDQPQHF
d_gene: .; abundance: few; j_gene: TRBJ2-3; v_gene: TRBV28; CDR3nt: TGTGCCAGCAGTTTACAGCCTAGCACAGATACGCAGTATTTT; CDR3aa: CASSLQPSTDTQYF
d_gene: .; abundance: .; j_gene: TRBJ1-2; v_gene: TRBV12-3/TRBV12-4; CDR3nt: TGTGCCAGCAGTTCGCCGGATGGCTACACCTTC; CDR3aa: CASSSPDGYTF
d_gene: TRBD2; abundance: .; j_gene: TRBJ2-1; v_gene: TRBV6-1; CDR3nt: TGTGCCAGCAGTGAACAATGGGCACTAGCGGAGCAGTTCTTC; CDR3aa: CASSEQWALAEQFF
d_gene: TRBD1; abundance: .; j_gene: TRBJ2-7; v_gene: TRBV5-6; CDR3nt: TGTGCCAGCAGCTTGGTAGGACAGGGGGCGTTTCAGTACTTC; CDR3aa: CASSLVGQGAFQYF
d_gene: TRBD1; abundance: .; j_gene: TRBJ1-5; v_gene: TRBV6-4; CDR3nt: TGTGCCAGCATTTCGACGACAGGGGGCCGATATAGCAATCAGCCCCAGCATTTT; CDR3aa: CASISTTGGRYSNQPQHF
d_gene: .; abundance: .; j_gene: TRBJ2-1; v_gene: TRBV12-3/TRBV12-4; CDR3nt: TGTGCCAGCAGCCGACTAGGACCAGAGCAGTTCTTC; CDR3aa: CASSRLGPEQFF
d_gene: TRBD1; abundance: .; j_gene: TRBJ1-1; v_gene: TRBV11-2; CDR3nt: TGTGCCAGCAGCTTAGGGGCCGACAGGGGTTGGACTGAAGCTTTCTTT; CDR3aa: CASSLGADRGWTEAFF
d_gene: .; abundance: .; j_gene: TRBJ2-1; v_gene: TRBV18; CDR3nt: TGTGCCAGCTCACCACTTGAAGGGTATGAGCAGTTCTTC; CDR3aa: CASSPLEGYEQFF
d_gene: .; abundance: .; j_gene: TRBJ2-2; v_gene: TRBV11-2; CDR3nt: TGTGCCAGCAGCCATTTAAGGACCGGGGAGCTGTTTTTT; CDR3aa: CASSHLRTGELFF
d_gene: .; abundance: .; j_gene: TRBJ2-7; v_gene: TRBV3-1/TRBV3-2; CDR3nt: TGTGCCAGCAGCCATTCCGCAGTTCCTGTGGTATTCTCCTACGAGCAGTACTTC; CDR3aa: CASSHSAVPVVFSYEQYF
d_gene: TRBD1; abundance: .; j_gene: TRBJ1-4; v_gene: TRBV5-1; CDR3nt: TGCGCCAGCAGCTTCCGCGGGGACAGTCTTAATGAAAAACTGTTTTTT; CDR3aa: CASSFRGDSLNEKLFF
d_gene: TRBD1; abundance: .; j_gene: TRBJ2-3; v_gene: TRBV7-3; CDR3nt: TGTGCCAGCAGCCGGGACAGAAACACAGATACGCAGTATTTT; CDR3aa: CASSRDRNTDTQYF
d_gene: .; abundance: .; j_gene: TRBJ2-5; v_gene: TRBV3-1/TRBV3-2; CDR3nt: TGTGCCAGCAGCCCCTGGACGGCCCAAGAGACCCAGTACTTC; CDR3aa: CASSPWTAQETQYF
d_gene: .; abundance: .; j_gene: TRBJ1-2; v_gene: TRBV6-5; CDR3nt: TGTGCCAGCAGTCTATGGGGGGGCACGGACTATGGCTACACCTTC; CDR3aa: CASSLWGGTDYGYTF
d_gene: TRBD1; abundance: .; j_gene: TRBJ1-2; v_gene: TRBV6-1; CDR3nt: TGTGCCAGCAGTGAATTAAGGGACAGGGGGCCCGCCGATGGCTACACCTTC; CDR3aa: CASSELRDRGPADGYTF
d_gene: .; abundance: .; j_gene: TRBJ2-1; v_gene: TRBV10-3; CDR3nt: TGTGCCACCGCTGGGGGACAAGGACAGAGGGGCAATGAGCAGTTCTTC; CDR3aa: CATAGGQGQRGNEQFF
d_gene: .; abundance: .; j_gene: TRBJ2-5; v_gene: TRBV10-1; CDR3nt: TGCGCCAGCAGCGCCGGGACCCTCGCAGGGACCCAGTACTTC; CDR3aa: CASSAGTLAGTQYF
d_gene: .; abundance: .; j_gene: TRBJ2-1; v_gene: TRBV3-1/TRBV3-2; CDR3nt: TGTGCCAGCAGCCAAGTTCTTAATGAGCAGTTCTTC; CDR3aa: CASSQVLNEQFF
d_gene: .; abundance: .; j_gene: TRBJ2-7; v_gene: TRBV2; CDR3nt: TGTGCCAGCAGCGGGGGACAGCCGCTAATCTACGAGCAGTACTTC; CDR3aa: CASSGGQPLIYEQYF